This T cell receptor (beta chain) is drawn from a study of blood T cell repertoires in COVID-19. Turning to the study itself: The analysed material was cDNA or gDNA that came from T cells, B-cell-depleted T cells, or PBMCs.

Cohort allocation depended upon clinical history that participants reported. TCRdb keeps only in-frame clones here, not all; method: immunoSEQ multiplex PCR. The sample holds roughly 290,000 clones, over 75% seen once. Germline loops: CDR1 SGHDN, CDR2 FVKESK. The CDR3 contains 16 residues. V dropped 0 bases and J dropped 1 base, with 7 bases sitting between them. The sequenced sample was PBMCs or T cells enriched from blood (not recorded which). The receptor's source is a woman younger than 45 who had recovered from COVID-19. This chain connects TRBV14 to TRBJ2-6, with D tentatively TRBD2 (5 bases). The CDR3: CASSQDPGSGANVLTF. The CDR3 DNA reads TGTGCCAGCAGCCAAGATCCGGGGTCTGGGGCCAACGTCCTGACTTTC.